A single sample is the source of the 8 T cell receptor beta chains below, sequenced in a study of T cells in Graves' hyperthyroidism and ophthalmopathy. Amplified TCR beta CDR3 regions derived from RNA transcripts. First-round RT-PCR of the TCR CDR3 relied on the HTBI primer set. One entry per CDR3 protein results from TCRdb running MiXCR on the multiplex PCR reads. The sample records about 640,000 distinct CDR3 sequences, less than 25% being singletons. The specimen sequenced was blood. These receptors were taken from a man aged 25 to 40 with Graves' ophthalmopathy.

This clonotype appeared a few times. The CDR3 DNA reads as TGTGCCAGCAGCCGAACCGGGACAACTGCCTACGAGCAGTACTTC. Its protein is CASSRTGTTAYEQYF. The chain uses TRBV14 and TRBJ2-7; D may be TRBD1 (6 bases). This CDR3 region has 15 residues. Trimming took off 4 bases at V and 2 bases at J, with 15 bases between the two ends. Germline V CDR1 and CDR2: SGHDN, FVKESK.

This clonotype appeared many times. The V gene is TRBV5-1, the J gene TRBJ2-1, with no clear D. Germline-derived CDR1 and CDR2 are SGHRS and YFSETQ. Trimming stripped 0 bases from V and 6 bases from J, with 10 bases between. The CDR3 totals 14 residues. The CDR3 nucleotides read TGCGCCAGCAGCTTGGCCATTTACGGCAATGAGCAGTTCTTC. It encodes CASSLAIYGNEQFF.

This clonotype was picked up a small number of times. The CDR3 DNA reads TGTGCCAGCAGTTACGACAGGAGTCCTGGAAACACCATATATTTT. Translated: CASSYDRSPGNTIYF. The chain has TRBV6-2 or TRBV6-3 and TRBJ1-3; possible D gene TRBD1, 6 bases. The V end was cut by 2 bases, the J end by 2 bases, with 10 bases between. Germline V gives CDR1 MNHEY, CDR2 SVGEGT. The CDR3 runs to 15 residues.

The chain couples TRBV14 to TRBJ2-7, with a tentative D call TRBD1 (6 bases). Germline CDR1 SGHDN, CDR2 FVKESK. The CDR3 has 17 residues. V lost 0 bases, J lost 0 bases, and 15 bases lay in between. In DNA, the CDR3 is TGTGCCAGCAGCCAAGATTACCCAGGGGAGAGCTCCTACGAGCAGTACTTC. Its protein product is CASSQDYPGESSYEQYF.

This clonotype was recorded a few times. The chain is built from TRBV28 and TRBJ1-2; TRBD1 matches at 7 bases. Germline loops: CDR1 MDHEN, CDR2 SYDVKM. The CDR3 is made up of 15 amino acids. V trimming: 6 bases; J trimming: 0 bases; junction bases outside the gene matches: 7. CDR3 bases: TGTGCCAGCAGACCCACCGGGACAGCTAACTATGGCTACACCTTC. Its translation: CASRPTGTANYGYTF.

Details on this clonotype: A junction end diverges from the germline sequence, so it may reflect a read error. The rearrangement joins TRBV7-3 to TRBJ2-1, with 8 nucleotides matching TRBD2. This CDR3 is 14 amino acids long. Germline V gives CDR1 SGHTA, CDR2 FQGTGA. CDR3 sequence reads: CAGSFPGGRNEQFF. The CDR3 bases are TGTGCCGGCAGCTTTCCGGGAGGGCGGAATGAGCAGTTCTTC.

This clonotype showed up many times. V is TRBV30 and J is TRBJ1-5, with a weak D call TRBD1 (5 bases). This CDR3 comprises 13 residues. CDR1 is GTSNPN, CDR2 SVGIG, per germline (reference sequence). V was trimmed by 0 bases and J by 5 bases, leaving 8 bases between them. CDR3 region: CAWSVGDYQPQHF. Written as DNA, the CDR3 is TGTGCCTGGAGTGTGGGGGATTATCAGCCCCAGCATTTT.

This clonotype was detected only a few times. The rearrangement links TRBV2 to TRBJ1-2; tentative D call: TRBD1 (6 bases). CDR1 and CDR2 from the germline V gene are SNHLY and FYNNEI. The CDR3 contains 14 residues. Trimming cost V 6 bases and J 5 bases, with 16 bases left between them. The CDR3, as DNA: TGTGCCAGCAGCGAACAGGGTGCAATATATGGCTACACCTTC. Protein product: CASSEQGAIYGYTF.